One T cell receptor (beta chain) is described in this entry. Antigen unknown. This entry comes from a study of T-cell reconstitution after alpha-beta-depleted transplantation in children. Study outcomes and limitations: Reports say that about two months after transplant, the alpha-beta T cells came out of several hundred graft clones that had expanded. The main origin of T-cell counts and diversity one year after transplant was newly produced T cells. The high TCRbeta diversity at day 60 in some patients came from surviving recipient T cells and thymic progenitors.

Researchers prepared the TCRbeta library using unique molecular identifiers, the study reports. A single record per CDR3 protein comes from TCRdb applying MiXCR to the PCR reads. The profile covers approximately 490,000 distinct CDR3 sequences, with roughly 10% appearing a single time and about 2.1% taken by the ten largest. V shed 3 bases, J shed 5 bases, and the junction held 6 bases outside the gene matches. The germline V gene encodes CDR1 KGHSH and CDR2 LQKENI. The CDR3 extends over 14 amino acids. The material was PBMCs, obtained before TCRalphabeta/CD19-depleted stem cell transplant. The sequence was collected from a child aged 2 to 9 with inherited bone marrow failure, due to receive a stem cell transplant. J is TRBJ2-5 and V is TRBV18; 7 bases match TRBD1. The CDR3 DNA sequence: TGTGCCAGCTCACCTAGGGGGCTGGGGGAGACCCAGTACTTC. It yields the protein CASSPRGLGETQYF.